The clone carrying this TCR beta chain showed up just a few times. This sample was taken from a study of blood T cell repertoires in COVID-19. Across the whole study: There were acute and convalescent COVID-19 samples, and they came from the United States, Italy and Spain. PBMCs, B-cell-depleted T cells, or T cells were the source of the cDNA or gDNA that made up the material.

The CDR3 consists of 13 residues. V shed 5 bases and J 3 bases; nucleotides not matched to a gene: 2. The V gene's germline CDR1 is LGHDT and CDR2 YNNKEL (reference sequence). Authors' analysis steps: Amplification of reference gene primers provided the estimated nucleated cell counts. Assay used: immunoSEQ multiplex PCR; TCRdb lists only in-frame clones, some missing. V and J calls and clone size follow that table, whereas D and trimming were derived from the DNA. The repertoire holds around 260,000 clones, with less than 90% as singletons. The sample comprised peripheral blood. V usage is TRBV3-1 (or the pseudogene TRBV3-2) and J usage is TRBJ1-1; TRBD1 matches at 8 bases. This TCR was recovered from a man in his sixties with acute or convalescent COVID-19. The CDR3 DNA reads as TGTGCCAGCAGCGCGACAGGGGACACTGAAGCTTTCTTT. As protein: CASSATGDTEAFF.